The present T cell receptor (beta chain) was sequenced within a study of technical replicates of blood from a handful of donors. The repertoire was sequenced with immunoSEQ multiplex PCR; TCRdb's copy has only in-frame clones and lacks some. The data hold tens of thousands of clones, with about 91% observed a single time. J lost 2 bases, V lost 3 bases, and 4 bases had no gene match. Germline V lookup: CDR1 SGHDN, CDR2 FVKESK. The CDR3 spans 15 residues. The sequence came from a human donor in good health. This chain connects TRBV14 to TRBJ2-7, with 10 positions matching TRBD1. The sample was T cells isolated from PBMCs. The chain's CDR3 is CASSQEGQGAYEQYF. The CDR3 DNA follows: TGTGCCAGCAGCCAGGAAGGACAGGGGGCCTACGAGCAGTACTTC.